The entry that follows covers one T cell receptor beta chain sequence. The data were produced by immunoSEQ multiplex PCR, yet TCRdb's version contains in-frame clones alone and is incomplete. The table includes about 170,000 clones, 88% detected once. Trimming removed 5 bases from V and 2 bases from J, with 10 bases in between. This CDR3 is 14 amino acids long. CDR1 and CDR2 from the germline V gene are SEHNR and FQNEAQ (reference sequence). The sample belongs to a study of radiation and T cells in renal cell carcinoma. Time point defined: blood 4 weeks post-SBRT, at nephrectomy. Treatment specified: 15 Gy SBRT to primary tumor, nephrectomy 4 weeks later.

The input for sequencing was blood, taken from a patient whose treatment included radiotherapy and nephrectomy. This clonotype was sampled from a woman aged 50 to 60 with renal cell carcinoma. J is TRBJ1-3 and V is TRBV7-9; no clear D. The CDR3 here is CASSRGSPGNTIYF. The CDR3 DNA reads TGTGCCAGCAGCCGAGGGTCCCCTGGAAACACCATATATTTT.